These 3 T cell receptor beta chains share one sample of origin, sequenced in a study of blood T cell repertoires in COVID-19. Clones were sequenced by immunoSEQ multiplex PCR, and TCRdb holds only the in-frame ones, with some missing. There are approximately 70,000 clones in the sample; 87% occur only once, and around 3.7% lies in the top ten. Sample: peripheral blood. The receptors here all came from a woman in her fifties or sixties with COVID-19, enrolled during active disease.

This sequence joins TRBV10-1 and TRBJ2-3; TRBD2 matches at 10 bases. This CDR3 region has 17 residues. V was pared by 2 bases and J by 4 bases, with 9 bases of the junction left unmatched. Germline lookup yields CDR1 WNHNN and CDR2 SYGVQD (reference sequence). The CDR3 DNA is TGCGCCAGCAGTGAGGGGTTCGGGCTAGCGGGAGCAGATACGCAGTATTTT. Translated, it gives CASSEGFGLAGADTQYF.

A single count supports this clone. The V and J genes are TRBV6-6 and TRBJ1-2, with a weak D call TRBD1 (5 bases). Germline-derived CDR1 and CDR2 are MNHNY and SVGAGI (reference sequence). The CDR3 runs to 13 residues. The ends were cut back, 5 bases at V and 0 bases at J, with 7 bases in the middle. The CDR3 sequence is CASSPTANYGYTF. The CDR3 DNA follows: TGTGCCAGCAGTCCGACAGCTAACTATGGCTACACCTTC.

The V call is TRBV9, the J call TRBJ1-1, with 9 bases fitting TRBD1. CDR3 length: 15 residues. With 3 bases clipped from V and 1 base from J, the junction kept 4 bases outside the gene matches. Germline-derived CDR1 and CDR2 are SGDLS and YYNGEE. CDR3 residues: CASSALQGANTEAFF. The DNA for the CDR3 is TGTGCCAGCAGCGCTTTACAGGGGGCGAACACTGAAGCTTTCTTT.